This T cell receptor (beta chain) was documented in a study of blood T cell repertoires in COVID-19. About the study: From T cells, B-cell-depleted T cells, or PBMCs came the material, which was cDNA or gDNA.

V lost 2 bases and J 8 bases, leaving 6 bases between the germline ends. The CDR3 totals 11 residues. In the source study's methods: Counts of nucleated cells, estimated from reference gene primer amplification, were obtained. The assay was immunoSEQ multiplex PCR, and TCRdb's table has in-frame clones only and misses some. V, J and clone size derive from that table, while D and trimming were established from the DNA sequence. This sample yields about 200,000 clones, of which roughly nine tenths are seen a single time; 1.5% to 2% belongs to the top ten. This chain joins TRBV12-3 or TRBV12-4 and TRBJ1-2, with TRBD1 as a possible D gene (5 bases). The sample was peripheral blood. The sequence was collected from a man in his forties or fifties with active or convalescent COVID-19. In DNA form, the CDR3 reads TGTGCCAGCAGTTTAAGGGGAGGCTACACCTTC. It yields the protein CASSLRGGYTF.